One and the same sample provided the 10 T cell receptor beta chains below, sequenced in a study of blood T cell repertoires in COVID-19. The data were produced by immunoSEQ multiplex PCR, yet TCRdb's version contains in-frame clones alone and is incomplete. This sample carries 87,000 or so clones, over 75% of them seen once, and the ten largest clones take about 5%. The sample consisted of peripheral blood. These receptors came from a woman of 80 years or more with acute or convalescent COVID-19.

The rearrangement joins TRBV28 to TRBJ1-1; TRBD1 might be the D (6 bases). The germline CDR1 and CDR2 sequences are MDHEN and SYDVKM. This CDR3 is built from 13 residues. V lost 6 bases to trimming and J lost 1 base, with 9 bases between them. CDR3 DNA sequence: TGTGCCAGCAGAAGGACAGCGAACACTGAAGCTTTCTTT. It translates to CASRRTANTEAFF.

This clone was detected only a few times. The chain links TRBV7-3 to TRBJ2-1; tentative D call: TRBD2 (6 bases). The CDR3 is made up of 15 amino acids. CDR1 and CDR2 from the germline V gene are SGHTA and FQGTGA. The V and J ends lost 2 bases and 9 bases respectively, with 17 bases between them. CDR3 coding DNA: TGTGCCAGCAGCTTACGGGGGATTGGTTCTGGTGAGCAGTTCTTC. Encoded protein: CASSLRGIGSGEQFF.

The J gene is TRBJ2-5, the V gene TRBV4-3; 7 nucleotides agree with TRBD2. Germline V gives CDR1 LGHNA, CDR2 YSLEER. The CDR3 covers 14 residues. Trimming cost V 0 bases and J 4 bases; bases outside gene matches: 2. The CDR3: CASSQDPSGETQYF. CDR3 nucleotide sequence: TGCGCCAGCAGCCAAGATCCTAGCGGAGAGACCCAGTACTTC.

This clone was detected once. The chain joins TRBV28 to TRBJ1-2; D is uncertain. CDR3 size: 14 residues. Germline values: CDR1 MDHEN, CDR2 SYDVKM. Trimming pared 8 bases from V and 0 bases from J, leaving 13 bases between. The CDR3 region is CASVLRGSNYGYTF. The CDR3 DNA follows: TGTGCCAGCGTTTTGAGAGGATCTAACTATGGCTACACCTTC.

This clone turned up a few times. This rearrangement joins TRBV11-2 to TRBJ2-7; D call uncertain. The germline V and J ends were trimmed by 5 bases and 6 bases, with 8 bases remaining between them. The CDR3 runs to 11 residues. Germline CDR1 is SGHAT and CDR2 is FQNNGV. The CDR3 region has the DNA TGTGCCAGCAGCACCCTACTCGAGCAGTACTTC. This sequence encodes CASSTLLEQYF.

This rearrangement joins TRBV27 to TRBJ2-5; tentative D call: TRBD2 (6 bases). V lost 4 bases and J lost 1, with 13 bases in between. Germline assignment: CDR1 MNHEY and CDR2 SMNVEV (reference sequence). There are 15 residues in the CDR3. CDR3 sequence (DNA): TGTGCCAGCAGTTCTCATAGGGACTTCCAAGAGACCCAGTACTTC. This translates into CASSSHRDFQETQYF.

In its sample, this clone was seen once. The rearrangement uses TRBV2 and TRBJ1-5; perhaps TRBD1 as D (5 bases). Germline CDR1 reads SNHLY; CDR2 reads FYNNEI. This CDR3 has 15 amino acids. Trimming stripped 2 bases from V and 3 bases from J, with 11 bases between. The CDR3 coding sequence is TGTGCCAGCAGTGAAAGCCAGGGTTTCAATCAGCCCCAGCATTTT. Amino acids: CASSESQGFNQPQHF.

The rearrangement joins TRBV15 to TRBJ2-1, with D tentatively TRBD1 (5 bases). V lost 3 bases to trimming and J lost 5 bases, with 8 bases between them. Germline V CDR1 and CDR2: LNHNV, YYDKDF (reference sequence). This CDR3 comprises 13 residues. The CDR3 protein is CATSSQQDNEQFF. CDR3 DNA: TGTGCCACCAGCAGTCAACAGGACAATGAGCAGTTCTTC.

V and J are TRBV9 and TRBJ2-3; weak D call: TRBD1 (5 bases). Trimming shortened V by 4 bases and J by 6 bases, and 12 bases separated the two germline ends. The CDR3 contains 13 residues. From germline, CDR1 is SGDLS and CDR2 YYNGEE. CDR3 sequence reads: CASSLVPGDTQYF. In nucleotides, the CDR3 is TGTGCCAGCAGCCTAGTCCCAGGGGATACGCAGTATTTT. The variable domain in full, completed from reference TRBV9 and TRBJ2-3, reads DSGVTQTPKHLITATGQRVTLRCSPRSGDLSVYWYQQSLDQGLQFLIQYYNGEERAKGNILERFSAQQFPDLHSELNLSSLELGDSALYFCASSLVPGDTQYFGPGTRLTVL.

V usage is TRBV6-1 and J usage is TRBJ2-7; 15 nucleotides line up with TRBD2. The CDR3 runs to 18 residues. Germline V lookup: CDR1 MNHNS, CDR2 SASEGT. With 2 bases clipped from V and 4 bases from J, the junction kept 9 bases outside the gene matches. CDR3 in DNA: TGTGCCAGCAGTGAATGGACTAGCGGGAGGGTCCTGGTTTACGAGCAGTACTTC. Its protein is CASSEWTSGRVLVYEQYF.